This section outlines one T cell receptor (beta chain) sequence together with its context. The sample originates from a study of Ad26.COV2.S vaccination and SARS-CoV-2 variants. Treatment here: about 20 received Ad26.COV2.S at low or high dose, single or two shots; 5 received placebo; per-sample allocation not given. The samples date from day 63 after the first vaccine or placebo injection. The method was immunoSEQ multiplex PCR; TCRdb's version includes in-frame clones alone and lacks a portion of them. The table includes some 340,000 clones, around four fifths detected once. Deletions cut 4 bases from V and 5 bases from J, with 12 bases between. Germline CDR1 and CDR2: SGHDT and YYEEEE. This CDR3 is built from 13 residues.

The V and J genes are TRBV5-6 and TRBJ1-1, with D possibly being TRBD1 (6 bases). Sequenced here: peripheral blood, sampled in a trial of Ad26.COV2.S vaccine versus placebo. This TCR derives from a person between 18 and 65 years old who received the Ad26.COV2.S COVID-19 vaccine or a placebo. The CDR3 DNA reads as TGTGCCAGCAGCCAGCAGGGGAAAACTGAAGCTTTCTTT. Residues: CASSQQGKTEAFF.